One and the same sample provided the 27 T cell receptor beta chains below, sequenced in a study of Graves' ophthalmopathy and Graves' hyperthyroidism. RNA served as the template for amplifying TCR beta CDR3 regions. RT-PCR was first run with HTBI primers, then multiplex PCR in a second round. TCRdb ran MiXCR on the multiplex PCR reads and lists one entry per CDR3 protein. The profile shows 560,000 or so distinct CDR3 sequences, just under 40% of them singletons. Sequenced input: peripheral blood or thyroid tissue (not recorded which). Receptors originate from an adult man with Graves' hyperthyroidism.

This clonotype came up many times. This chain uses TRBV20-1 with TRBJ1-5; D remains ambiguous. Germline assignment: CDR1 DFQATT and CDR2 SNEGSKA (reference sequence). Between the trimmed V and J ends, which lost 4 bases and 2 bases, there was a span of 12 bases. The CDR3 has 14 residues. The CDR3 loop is CSATDILGNQPQHF. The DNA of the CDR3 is TGCAGTGCTACAGACATCCTGGGCAATCAGCCCCAGCATTTT.

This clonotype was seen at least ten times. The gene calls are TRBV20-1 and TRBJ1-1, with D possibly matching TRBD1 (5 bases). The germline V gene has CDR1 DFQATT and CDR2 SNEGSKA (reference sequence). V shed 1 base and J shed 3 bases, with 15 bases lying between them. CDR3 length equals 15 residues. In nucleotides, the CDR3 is TGCAGTGCTAGAGGGGGGTACTCGGCAGACACTGAAGCTTTCTTT. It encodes CSARGGYSADTEAFF.

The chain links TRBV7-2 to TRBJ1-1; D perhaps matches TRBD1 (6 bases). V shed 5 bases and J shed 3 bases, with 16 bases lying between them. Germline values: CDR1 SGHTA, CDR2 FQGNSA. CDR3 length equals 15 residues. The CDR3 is CASSSKRGGYTEAFF. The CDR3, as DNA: TGTGCCAGCAGCAGTAAGCGGGGGGGCTACACTGAAGCTTTCTTT.

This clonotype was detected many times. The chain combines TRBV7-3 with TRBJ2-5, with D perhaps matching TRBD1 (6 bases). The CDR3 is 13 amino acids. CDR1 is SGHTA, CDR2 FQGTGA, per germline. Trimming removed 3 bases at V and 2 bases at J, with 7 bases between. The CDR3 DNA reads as TGTGCCAGCAGCTTTGGACAGCAAGAGACCCAGTACTTC. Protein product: CASSFGQQETQYF.

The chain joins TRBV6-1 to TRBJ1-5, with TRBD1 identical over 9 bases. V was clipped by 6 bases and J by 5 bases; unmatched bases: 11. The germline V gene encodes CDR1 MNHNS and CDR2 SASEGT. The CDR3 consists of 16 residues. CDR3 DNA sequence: TGTGCCAGCAGCTTCCCTGGACAGGGGTTCTATCAGCCCCAGCATTTT. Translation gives CASSFPGQGFYQPQHF.

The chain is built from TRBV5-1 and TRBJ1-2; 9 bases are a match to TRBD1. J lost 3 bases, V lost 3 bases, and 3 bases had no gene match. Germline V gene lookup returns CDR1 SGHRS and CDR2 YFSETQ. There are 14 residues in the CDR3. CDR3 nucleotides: TGCGCCAGCAGCTGGGACAGGGTCGACTATGGCTACACCTTC. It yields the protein CASSWDRVDYGYTF. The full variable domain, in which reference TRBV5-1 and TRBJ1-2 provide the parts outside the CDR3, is KAGVTQTPRYLIKTRGQQVTLSCSPISGHRSVSWYQQTPGQGLQFLFEYFSETQRNKGNFPGRFSGRQFSNSRSEMNVSTLELGDSALYLCASSWDRVDYGYTFGSGTRLTVV.

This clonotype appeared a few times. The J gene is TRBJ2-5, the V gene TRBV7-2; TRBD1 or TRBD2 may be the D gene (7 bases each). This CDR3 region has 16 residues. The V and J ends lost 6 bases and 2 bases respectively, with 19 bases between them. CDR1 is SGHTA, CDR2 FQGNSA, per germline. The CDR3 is CASSFRRGGPQETQYF. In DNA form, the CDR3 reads TGTGCCAGCAGTTTCCGCAGGGGGGGCCCTCAAGAGACCCAGTACTTC.

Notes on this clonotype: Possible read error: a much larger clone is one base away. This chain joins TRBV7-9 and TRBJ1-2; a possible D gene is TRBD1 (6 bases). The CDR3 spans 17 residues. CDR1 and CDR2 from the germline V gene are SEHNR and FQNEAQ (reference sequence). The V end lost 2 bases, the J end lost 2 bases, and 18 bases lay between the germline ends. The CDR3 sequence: CASSLKGGGGTNYGYTF. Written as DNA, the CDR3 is TGTGCCAGCAGCTTAAAGGGGGGAGGCGGGACAAACTATGGCTACACCTTC. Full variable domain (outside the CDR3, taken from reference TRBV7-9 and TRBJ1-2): DTGVSQNPRHKITKRGQNVTFRCDPISEHNRLYWYRQTLGQGPEFLTYFQNEAQLEKSRLLSDRFSAERPKGSFSTLEIQRTEQGDSAMYLCASSLKGGGGTNYGYTFGSGTRLTVV.

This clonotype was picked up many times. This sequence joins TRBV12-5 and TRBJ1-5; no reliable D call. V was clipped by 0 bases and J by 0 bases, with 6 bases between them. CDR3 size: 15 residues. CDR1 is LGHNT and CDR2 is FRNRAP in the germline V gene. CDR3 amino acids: CASGLVRGSNQPQHF. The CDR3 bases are TGTGCTAGTGGTTTGGTACGGGGTAGCAATCAGCCCCAGCATTTT.

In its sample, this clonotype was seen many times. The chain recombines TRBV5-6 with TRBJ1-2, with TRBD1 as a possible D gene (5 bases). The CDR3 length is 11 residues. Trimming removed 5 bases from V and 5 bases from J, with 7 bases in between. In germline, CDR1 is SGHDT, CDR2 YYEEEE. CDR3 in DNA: TGTGCCAGCAGTTGGACATATGGCTACACCTTC. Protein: CASSWTYGYTF.

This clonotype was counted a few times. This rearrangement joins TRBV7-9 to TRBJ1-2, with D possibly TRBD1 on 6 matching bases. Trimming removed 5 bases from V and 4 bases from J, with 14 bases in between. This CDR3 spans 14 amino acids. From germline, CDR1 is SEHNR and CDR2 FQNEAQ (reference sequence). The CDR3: CASSLRSGVYGYTF. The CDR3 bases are TGTGCCAGCAGCCTAAGATCAGGGGTCTATGGCTACACCTTC.

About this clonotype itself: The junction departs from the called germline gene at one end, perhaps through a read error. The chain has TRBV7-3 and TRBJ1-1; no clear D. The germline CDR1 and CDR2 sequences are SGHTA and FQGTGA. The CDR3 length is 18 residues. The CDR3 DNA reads TGTGCCAGCAGCCATCGACTAGGGAGGATGCCTTCGAACACTGCAGCTTTCTTT. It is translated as CASSHRLGRMPSNTAAFF.

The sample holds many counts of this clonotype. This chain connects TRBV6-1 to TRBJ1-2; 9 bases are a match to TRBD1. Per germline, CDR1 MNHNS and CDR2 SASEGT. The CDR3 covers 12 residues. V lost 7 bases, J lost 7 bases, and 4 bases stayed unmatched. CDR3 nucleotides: TGTGCCAGCACCCGGACAGGGGTTGGCTACACCTTC. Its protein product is CASTRTGVGYTF.

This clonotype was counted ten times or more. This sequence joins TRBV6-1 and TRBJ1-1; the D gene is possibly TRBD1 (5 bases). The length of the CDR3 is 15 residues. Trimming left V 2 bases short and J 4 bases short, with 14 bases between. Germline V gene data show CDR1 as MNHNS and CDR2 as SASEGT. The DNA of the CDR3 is TGTGCCAGCAGTGAATCTTGGGGCTTAGGCACTGAAGCTTTCTTT. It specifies CASSESWGLGTEAFF.

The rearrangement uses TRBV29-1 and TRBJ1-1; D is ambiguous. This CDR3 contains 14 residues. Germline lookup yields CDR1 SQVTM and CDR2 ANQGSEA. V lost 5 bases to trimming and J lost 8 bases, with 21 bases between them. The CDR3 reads CSVSFMGIPTEAFF. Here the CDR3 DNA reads TGCAGCGTTAGTTTTATGGGAATACCTACCGAAGCTTTCTTT.

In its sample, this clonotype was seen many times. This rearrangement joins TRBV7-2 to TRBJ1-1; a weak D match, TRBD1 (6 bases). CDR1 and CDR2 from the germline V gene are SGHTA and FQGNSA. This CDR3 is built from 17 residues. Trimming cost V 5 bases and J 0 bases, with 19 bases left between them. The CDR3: CASSGGWGLSVNTEAFF. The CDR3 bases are TGTGCCAGCAGCGGAGGGTGGGGGCTATCCGTGAACACTGAAGCTTTCTTT.

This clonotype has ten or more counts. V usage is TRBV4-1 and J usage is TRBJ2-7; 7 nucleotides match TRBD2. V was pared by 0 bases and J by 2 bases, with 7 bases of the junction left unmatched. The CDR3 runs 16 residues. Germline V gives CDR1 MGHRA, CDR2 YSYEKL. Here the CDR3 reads CASSQDPLAATYEQYF. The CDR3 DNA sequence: TGCGCCAGCAGCCAAGATCCCCTAGCGGCGACCTACGAGCAGTACTTC.

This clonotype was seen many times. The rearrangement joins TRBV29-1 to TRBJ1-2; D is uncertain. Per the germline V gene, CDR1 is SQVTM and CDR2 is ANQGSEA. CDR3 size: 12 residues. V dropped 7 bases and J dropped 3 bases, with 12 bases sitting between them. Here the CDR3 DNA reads TGCAGCGCTCCAGTGATTGACTATGGCTACACCTTC. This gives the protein CSAPVIDYGYTF.

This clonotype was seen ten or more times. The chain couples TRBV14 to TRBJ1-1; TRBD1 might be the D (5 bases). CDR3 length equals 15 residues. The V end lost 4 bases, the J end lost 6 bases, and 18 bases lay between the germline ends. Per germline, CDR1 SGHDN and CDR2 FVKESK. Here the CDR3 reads CASSRIGQGRPEAFF. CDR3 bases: TGTGCCAGCAGCCGCATAGGCCAGGGTCGCCCTGAAGCTTTCTTT.

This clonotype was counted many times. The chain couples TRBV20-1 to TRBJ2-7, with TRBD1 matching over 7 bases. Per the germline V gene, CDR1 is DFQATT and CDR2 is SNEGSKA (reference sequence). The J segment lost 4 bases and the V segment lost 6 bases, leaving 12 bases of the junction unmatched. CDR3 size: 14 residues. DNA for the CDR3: TGCAGTGCCCAAACACTAACAGGGGAATACGAGCAGTACTTC. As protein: CSAQTLTGEYEQYF.

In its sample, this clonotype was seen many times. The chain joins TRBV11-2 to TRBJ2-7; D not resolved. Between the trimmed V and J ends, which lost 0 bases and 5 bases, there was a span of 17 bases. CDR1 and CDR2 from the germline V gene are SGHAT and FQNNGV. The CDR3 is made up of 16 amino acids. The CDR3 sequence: CASSLEFRTGRHEQYF. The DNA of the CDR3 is TGTGCCAGCAGCTTAGAATTCCGGACCGGTCGCCACGAGCAGTACTTC.

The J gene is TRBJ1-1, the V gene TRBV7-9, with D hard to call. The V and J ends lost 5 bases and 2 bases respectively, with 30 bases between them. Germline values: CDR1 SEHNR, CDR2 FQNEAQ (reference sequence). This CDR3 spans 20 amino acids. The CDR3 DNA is TGTGCCAGCAGCCAAGATTTCTTTCTTACGCCCAGATCGTCAAACACTGAAGCTTTCTTT. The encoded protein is CASSQDFFLTPRSSNTEAFF.

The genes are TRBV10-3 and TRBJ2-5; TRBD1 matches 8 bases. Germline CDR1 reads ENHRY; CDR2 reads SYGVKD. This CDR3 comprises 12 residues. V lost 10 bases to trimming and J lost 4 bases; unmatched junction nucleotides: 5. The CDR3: CATGTGLETQYF. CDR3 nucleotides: TGTGCCACCGGGACAGGCTTAGAGACCCAGTACTTC.

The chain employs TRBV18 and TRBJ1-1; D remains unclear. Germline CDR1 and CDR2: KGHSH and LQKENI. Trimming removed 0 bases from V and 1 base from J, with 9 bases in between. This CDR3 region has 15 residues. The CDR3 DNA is TGTGCCAGCTCACCACCTGGACGGGCGAACACTGAAGCTTTCTTT. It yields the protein CASSPPGRANTEAFF.

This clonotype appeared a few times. The CDR3 sequence: CASRVRGLPSTEAFF. The CDR3 region has the DNA TGTGCCAGCAGGGTCAGGGGGCTACCGAGCACTGAAGCTTTCTTT. V usage is TRBV7-9 and J usage is TRBJ1-1, with TRBD1 matching over 8 bases. The germline V gene encodes CDR1 SEHNR and CDR2 FQNEAQ (reference sequence). With V trimmed by 6 bases and J by 4 bases, 10 bases remained unmatched. The CDR3 consists of 15 residues.

CDR3 sequence: CASSPGGLLGYEQYF. The CDR3 coding sequence is TGTGCCAGCAGTCCGGGCGGTCTTCTGGGCTACGAGCAGTACTTC. V is TRBV7-9 and J is TRBJ2-7; D call uncertain. This CDR3 has 15 amino acids. Trimming removed 6 bases from V and 3 bases from J, with 18 bases in between. CDR1 is SEHNR and CDR2 is FQNEAQ in the germline V gene (reference sequence).

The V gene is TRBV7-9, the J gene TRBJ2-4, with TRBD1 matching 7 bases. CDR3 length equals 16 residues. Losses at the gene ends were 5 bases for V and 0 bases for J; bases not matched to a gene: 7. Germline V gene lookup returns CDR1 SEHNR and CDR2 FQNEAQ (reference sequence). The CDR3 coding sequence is TGTGCCAGCAGCCCCCCGACAGGGCTAGCCAAAAACATTCAGTACTTC. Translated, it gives CASSPPTGLAKNIQYF.